The sequence of this TCR beta chain was determined in a study of post-analysis software for immune sequencing data. Study-wide background: The disease courses covered relapsing-remitting, secondary progressive and progressive-relapsing multiple sclerosis.

Study-wide findings and caveats: A significant reduction in normalized Chao1 diversity was observed in multiple sclerosis patients versus controls. Samples prepared in the same batch strongly co-clustered by F measure. Relative to controls, patients had about five TRBV segments at higher frequency, with TRBV5-6, TRBV5-1 and TRBV20-1 among these.

On this clonotype itself: Its specificity is not known.

CDR1 SNHLY and CDR2 FYNNEI come from the germline V gene. Trimming removed 2 bases from V and 8 bases from J, with 13 bases in between. This CDR3 region has 15 residues. Unique molecular identifiers were carried by the TCR beta cDNA libraries. TCRdb reanalysed the PCR reads using MiXCR and keeps one entry per CDR3 protein. The sample has hundreds of thousands of distinct CDR3 sequences; 25% to 30% are singletons. This clonotype was obtained from a girl under 18 with multiple sclerosis. Specimen: blood. The rearrangement uses TRBV2 and TRBJ1-6, with D hard to call. The CDR3 loop reads CASSESGDWDSPLHF. The CDR3 DNA is TGTGCCAGCAGTGAATCTGGGGATTGGGATTCACCCCTCCACTTT.